The clone carrying this TCR beta chain was detected only a few times. The same CDR3 is also encoded by other DNA sequences in this sample. In the authors' methods: It was from reference gene primer amplification that nucleated cell counts were estimated. Profiled with immunoSEQ multiplex PCR; TCRdb holds only in-frame clones, not every one. That table supplies the V and J calls and clone size; D and trimming were determined from the DNA. The sample has around 200,000 clones; roughly 80% are singletons. These data belong to a study of blood T cell repertoires in COVID-19. Whole-study context: The United States, Italy and Spain supplied acute and convalescent COVID-19 samples. Sample material is recorded as cDNA or gDNA derived from T cells, B-cell-depleted T cells, or PBMCs.

The CDR3 spans 16 residues. CDR1 and CDR2 from the germline V gene are SGHNT and YYREEE (reference sequence). Unmatched junction bases numbered 4, after V lost 4 bases and J lost 2 bases. The chain carries TRBV5-4 and TRBJ2-3; 13 nucleotides line up with TRBD2. Sequences were obtained from peripheral blood. The TCR was taken from a woman in her seventies with acute or convalescent COVID-19. CDR3 loop: CASSATSGRATDTQYF. CDR3 coding DNA: TGTGCCAGCAGCGCCACTAGCGGGAGGGCCACAGATACGCAGTATTTT.